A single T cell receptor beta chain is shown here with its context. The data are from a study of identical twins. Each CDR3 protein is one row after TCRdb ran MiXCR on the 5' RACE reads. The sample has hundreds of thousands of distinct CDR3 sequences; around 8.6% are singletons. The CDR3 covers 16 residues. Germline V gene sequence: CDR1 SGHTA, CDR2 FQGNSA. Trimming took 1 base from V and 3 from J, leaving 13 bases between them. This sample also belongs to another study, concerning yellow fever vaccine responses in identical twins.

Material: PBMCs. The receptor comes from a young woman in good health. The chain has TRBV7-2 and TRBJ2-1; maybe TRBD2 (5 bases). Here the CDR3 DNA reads TGTGCCAGCAGCTTAGGAGCTAGCAGCTACTACAATGAGCAGTTCTTC. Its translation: CASSLGASSYYNEQFF.